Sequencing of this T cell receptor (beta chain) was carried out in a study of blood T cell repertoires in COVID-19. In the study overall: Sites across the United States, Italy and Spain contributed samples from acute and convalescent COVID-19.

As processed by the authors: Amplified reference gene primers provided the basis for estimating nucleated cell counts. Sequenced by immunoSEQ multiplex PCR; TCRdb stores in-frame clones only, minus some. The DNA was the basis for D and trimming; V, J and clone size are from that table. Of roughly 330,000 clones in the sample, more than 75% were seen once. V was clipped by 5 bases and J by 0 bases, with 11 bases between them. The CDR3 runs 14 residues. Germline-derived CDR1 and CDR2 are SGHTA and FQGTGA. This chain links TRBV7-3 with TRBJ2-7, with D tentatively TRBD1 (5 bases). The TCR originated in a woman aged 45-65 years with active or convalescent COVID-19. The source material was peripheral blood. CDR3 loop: CASSTTASSYEQYF. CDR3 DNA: TGTGCCAGCAGCACGACAGCTAGCTCCTACGAGCAGTACTTC. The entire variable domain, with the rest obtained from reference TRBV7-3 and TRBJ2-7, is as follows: GAGVSQTPSNKVTEKGKYVELRCDPISGHTALYWYRQSLGQGPEFLIYFQGTGAADDSGLPNDRFFAVRPEGSVSTLKIQRTERGDSAVYLCASSTTASSYEQYFGPGTRLTVT.